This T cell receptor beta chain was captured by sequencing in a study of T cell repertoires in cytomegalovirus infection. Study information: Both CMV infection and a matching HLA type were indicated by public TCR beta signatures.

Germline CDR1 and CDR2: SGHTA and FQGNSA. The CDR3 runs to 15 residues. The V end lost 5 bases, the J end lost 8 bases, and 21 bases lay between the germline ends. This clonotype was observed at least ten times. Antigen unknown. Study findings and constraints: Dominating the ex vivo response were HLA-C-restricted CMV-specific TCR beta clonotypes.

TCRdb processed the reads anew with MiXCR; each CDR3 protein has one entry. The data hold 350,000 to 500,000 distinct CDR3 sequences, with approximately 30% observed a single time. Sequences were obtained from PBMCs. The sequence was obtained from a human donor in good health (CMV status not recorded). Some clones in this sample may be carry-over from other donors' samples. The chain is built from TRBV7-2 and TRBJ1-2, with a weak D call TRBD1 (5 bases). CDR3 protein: CASSPALQGSGGYTF. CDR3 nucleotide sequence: TGTGCCAGCAGCCCTGCCCTCCAGGGTAGTGGGGGCTACACCTTC.